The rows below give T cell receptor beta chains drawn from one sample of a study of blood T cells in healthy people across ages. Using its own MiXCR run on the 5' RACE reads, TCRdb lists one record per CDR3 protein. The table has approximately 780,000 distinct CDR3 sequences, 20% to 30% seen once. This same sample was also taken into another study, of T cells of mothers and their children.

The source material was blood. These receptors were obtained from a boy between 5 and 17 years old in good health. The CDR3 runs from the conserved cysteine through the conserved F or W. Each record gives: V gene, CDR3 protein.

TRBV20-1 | CSVHSGGRGNEQFF
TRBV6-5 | CASRGGPSSDTQYF
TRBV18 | CASSTRQGRSGNTIYF
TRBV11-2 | CASSSVPKNIQYF
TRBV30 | CAWGGYPGELFF
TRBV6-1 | CASKFWEQYF
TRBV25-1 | CASSTLSGKETQYF
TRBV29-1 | CSVVGRNTEAFF
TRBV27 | CASSPLGGMVDEQYF
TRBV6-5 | CASTTSSYNEQFF
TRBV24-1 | CATVRRGHQGAKNIQYF
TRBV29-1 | CSVVGPAGYGYTF
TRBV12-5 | CASGLQWGGQGVFNSPLHF
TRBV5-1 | CASSEGSYNSPLHF
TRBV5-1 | CASSWSPPRGGYPNEQYF
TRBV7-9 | CASSLAPRVNEQFF
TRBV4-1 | CASSQTQGGVYEQYF
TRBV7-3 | CASRPNQGDEQFF
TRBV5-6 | CASSPGVTDLFYEKLFF
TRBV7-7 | CASSLESSGRSRSYNEQFF
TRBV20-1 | CSLTGEFYEQYF
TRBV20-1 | CSARLAGLSYNEQFF